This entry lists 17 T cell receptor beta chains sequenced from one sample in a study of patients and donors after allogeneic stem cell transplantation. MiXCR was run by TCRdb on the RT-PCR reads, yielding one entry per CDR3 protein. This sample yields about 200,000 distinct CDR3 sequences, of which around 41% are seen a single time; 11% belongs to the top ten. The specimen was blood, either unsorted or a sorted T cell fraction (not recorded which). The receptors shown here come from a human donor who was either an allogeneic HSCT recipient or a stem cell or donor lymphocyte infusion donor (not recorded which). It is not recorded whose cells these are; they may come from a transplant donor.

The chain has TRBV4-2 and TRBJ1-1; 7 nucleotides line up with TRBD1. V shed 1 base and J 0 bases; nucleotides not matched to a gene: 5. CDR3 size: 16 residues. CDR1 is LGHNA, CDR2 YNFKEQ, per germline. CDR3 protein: CASSQGPGTVNTEAFF. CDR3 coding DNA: TGTGCCAGCAGCCAAGGTCCCGGGACAGTGAACACTGAAGCTTTCTTT.

As DNA, the CDR3 is TGTGCCAGCAGCCAAGACGTAGCAGACACCTATGGCTACACCTTC. This translates into CASSQDVADTYGYTF. The genes are TRBV4-2 and TRBJ1-2; no clear D. V was pared by 0 bases and J by 4 bases, with 12 bases between. CDR3 length equals 15 residues. The V gene's germline CDR1 is LGHNA and CDR2 YNFKEQ.

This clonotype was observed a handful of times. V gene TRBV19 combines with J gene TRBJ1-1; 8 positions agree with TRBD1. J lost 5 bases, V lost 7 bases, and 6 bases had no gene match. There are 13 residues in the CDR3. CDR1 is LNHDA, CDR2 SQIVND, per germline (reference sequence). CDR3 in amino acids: CASITGGTTEAFF. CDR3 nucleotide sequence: TGTGCCAGTATCACAGGGGGAACGACTGAAGCTTTCTTT.

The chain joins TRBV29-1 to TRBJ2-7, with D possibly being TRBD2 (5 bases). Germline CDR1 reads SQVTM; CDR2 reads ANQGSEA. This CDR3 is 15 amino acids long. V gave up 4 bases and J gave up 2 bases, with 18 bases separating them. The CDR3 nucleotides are TGCAGCGTTGTTGGTCCAAGGACTGACGCCTACGAGCAGTACTTC. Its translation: CSVVGPRTDAYEQYF.

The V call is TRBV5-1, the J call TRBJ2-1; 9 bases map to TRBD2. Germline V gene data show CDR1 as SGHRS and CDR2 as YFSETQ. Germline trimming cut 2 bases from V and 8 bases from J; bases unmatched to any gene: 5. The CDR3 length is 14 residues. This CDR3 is CASSLRTSEDEQFF. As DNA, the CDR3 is TGCGCCAGCAGCTTAAGGACTAGCGAGGATGAGCAGTTCTTC.

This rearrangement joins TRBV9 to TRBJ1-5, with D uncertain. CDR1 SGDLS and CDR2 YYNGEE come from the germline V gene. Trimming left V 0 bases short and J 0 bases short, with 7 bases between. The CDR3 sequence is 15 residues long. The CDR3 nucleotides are TGTGCCAGCAGCGTAGACCCCGATAGCAATCAGCCCCAGCATTTT. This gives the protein CASSVDPDSNQPQHF.

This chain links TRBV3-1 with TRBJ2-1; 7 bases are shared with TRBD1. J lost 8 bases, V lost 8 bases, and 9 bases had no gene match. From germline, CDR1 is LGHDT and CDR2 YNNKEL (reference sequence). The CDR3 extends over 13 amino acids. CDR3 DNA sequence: TGTGCCAGCGAAGGGACAGAGAGCGATGAGCAGTTCTTC. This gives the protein CASEGTESDEQFF.

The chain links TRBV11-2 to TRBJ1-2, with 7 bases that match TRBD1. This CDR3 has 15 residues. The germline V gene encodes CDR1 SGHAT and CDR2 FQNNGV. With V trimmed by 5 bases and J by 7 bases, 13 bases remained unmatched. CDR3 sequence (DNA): TGTGCCAGCAGCAGCCCCCGACAGGGCATTGGTGGCTACACCTTC. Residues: CASSSPRQGIGGYTF.

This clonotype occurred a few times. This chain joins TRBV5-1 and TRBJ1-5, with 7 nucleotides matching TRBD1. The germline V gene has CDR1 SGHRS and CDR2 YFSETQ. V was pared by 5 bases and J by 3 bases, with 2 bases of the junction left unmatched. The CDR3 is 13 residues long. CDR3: CASRTGVNQPQHF. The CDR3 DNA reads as TGCGCCAGCAGAACAGGGGTCAATCAGCCCCAGCATTTT. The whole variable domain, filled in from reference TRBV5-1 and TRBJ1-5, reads KAGVTQTPRYLIKTRGQQVTLSCSPISGHRSVSWYQQTPGQGLQFLFEYFSETQRNKGNFPGRFSGRQFSNSRSEMNVSTLELGDSALYLCASRTGVNQPQHFGDGTRLSIL.

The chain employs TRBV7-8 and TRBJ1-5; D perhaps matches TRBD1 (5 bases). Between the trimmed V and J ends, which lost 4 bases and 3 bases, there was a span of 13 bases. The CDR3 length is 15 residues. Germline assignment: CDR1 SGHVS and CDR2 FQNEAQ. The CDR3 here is CASSWWEGPNQPQHF. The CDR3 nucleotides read TGTGCCAGCAGCTGGTGGGAGGGACCCAATCAGCCCCAGCATTTT.

This CDR3 is CASSDPMVRRTEAFF. The CDR3, as DNA: TGTGCCAGCAGCGACCCCATGGTACGGAGGACTGAAGCTTTCTTT. The V call is TRBV11-2, the J call TRBJ1-1; no clear D gene. V lost 5 bases and J 5 bases, leaving 18 bases between the germline ends. This CDR3 has 15 amino acids. The germline V gene has CDR1 SGHAT and CDR2 FQNNGV.

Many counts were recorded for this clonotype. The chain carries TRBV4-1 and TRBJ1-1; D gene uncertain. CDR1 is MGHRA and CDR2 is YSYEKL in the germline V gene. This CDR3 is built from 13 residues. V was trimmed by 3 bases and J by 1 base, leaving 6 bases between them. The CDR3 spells CASSQDRNTEAFF. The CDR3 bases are TGCGCCAGCAGCCAGGATAGGAACACTGAAGCTTTCTTT.

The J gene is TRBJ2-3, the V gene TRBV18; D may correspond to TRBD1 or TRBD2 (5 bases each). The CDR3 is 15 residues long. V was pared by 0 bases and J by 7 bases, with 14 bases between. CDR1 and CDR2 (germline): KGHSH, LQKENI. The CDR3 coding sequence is TGTGCCAGCTCACCACCCGCGGCCGGGGCTTATACGCAGTATTTT. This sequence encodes CASSPPAAGAYTQYF.

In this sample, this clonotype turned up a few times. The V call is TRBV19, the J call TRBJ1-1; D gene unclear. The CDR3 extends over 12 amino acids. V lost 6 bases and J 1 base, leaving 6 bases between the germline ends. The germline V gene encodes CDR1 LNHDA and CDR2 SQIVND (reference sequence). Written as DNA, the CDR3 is TGTGCCAGTAGACCCGGGAACACTGAAGCTTTCTTT. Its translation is CASRPGNTEAFF.

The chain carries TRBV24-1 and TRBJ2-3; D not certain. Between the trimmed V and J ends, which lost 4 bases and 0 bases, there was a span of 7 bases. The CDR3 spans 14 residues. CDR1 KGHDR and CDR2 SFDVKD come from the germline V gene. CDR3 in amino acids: CATSDLSSTDTQYF. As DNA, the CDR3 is TGTGCCACCAGTGACCTATCTAGCACAGATACGCAGTATTTT.

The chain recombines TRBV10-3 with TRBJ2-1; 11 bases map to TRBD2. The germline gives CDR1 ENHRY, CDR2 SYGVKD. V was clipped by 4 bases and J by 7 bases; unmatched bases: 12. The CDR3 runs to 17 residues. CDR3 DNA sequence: TGTGCCATCAGTGTCGGACTAGCGGGCACCTCGGGAAATGAGCAGTTCTTC. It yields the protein CAISVGLAGTSGNEQFF.

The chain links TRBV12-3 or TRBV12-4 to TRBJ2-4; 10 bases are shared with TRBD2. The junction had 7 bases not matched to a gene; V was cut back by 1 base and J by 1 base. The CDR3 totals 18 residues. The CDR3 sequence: CASSLGLAGVVAKNIQYF. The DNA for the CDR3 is TGTGCCAGCAGTTTAGGGCTAGCGGGGGTTGTGGCCAAAAACATTCAGTACTTC.